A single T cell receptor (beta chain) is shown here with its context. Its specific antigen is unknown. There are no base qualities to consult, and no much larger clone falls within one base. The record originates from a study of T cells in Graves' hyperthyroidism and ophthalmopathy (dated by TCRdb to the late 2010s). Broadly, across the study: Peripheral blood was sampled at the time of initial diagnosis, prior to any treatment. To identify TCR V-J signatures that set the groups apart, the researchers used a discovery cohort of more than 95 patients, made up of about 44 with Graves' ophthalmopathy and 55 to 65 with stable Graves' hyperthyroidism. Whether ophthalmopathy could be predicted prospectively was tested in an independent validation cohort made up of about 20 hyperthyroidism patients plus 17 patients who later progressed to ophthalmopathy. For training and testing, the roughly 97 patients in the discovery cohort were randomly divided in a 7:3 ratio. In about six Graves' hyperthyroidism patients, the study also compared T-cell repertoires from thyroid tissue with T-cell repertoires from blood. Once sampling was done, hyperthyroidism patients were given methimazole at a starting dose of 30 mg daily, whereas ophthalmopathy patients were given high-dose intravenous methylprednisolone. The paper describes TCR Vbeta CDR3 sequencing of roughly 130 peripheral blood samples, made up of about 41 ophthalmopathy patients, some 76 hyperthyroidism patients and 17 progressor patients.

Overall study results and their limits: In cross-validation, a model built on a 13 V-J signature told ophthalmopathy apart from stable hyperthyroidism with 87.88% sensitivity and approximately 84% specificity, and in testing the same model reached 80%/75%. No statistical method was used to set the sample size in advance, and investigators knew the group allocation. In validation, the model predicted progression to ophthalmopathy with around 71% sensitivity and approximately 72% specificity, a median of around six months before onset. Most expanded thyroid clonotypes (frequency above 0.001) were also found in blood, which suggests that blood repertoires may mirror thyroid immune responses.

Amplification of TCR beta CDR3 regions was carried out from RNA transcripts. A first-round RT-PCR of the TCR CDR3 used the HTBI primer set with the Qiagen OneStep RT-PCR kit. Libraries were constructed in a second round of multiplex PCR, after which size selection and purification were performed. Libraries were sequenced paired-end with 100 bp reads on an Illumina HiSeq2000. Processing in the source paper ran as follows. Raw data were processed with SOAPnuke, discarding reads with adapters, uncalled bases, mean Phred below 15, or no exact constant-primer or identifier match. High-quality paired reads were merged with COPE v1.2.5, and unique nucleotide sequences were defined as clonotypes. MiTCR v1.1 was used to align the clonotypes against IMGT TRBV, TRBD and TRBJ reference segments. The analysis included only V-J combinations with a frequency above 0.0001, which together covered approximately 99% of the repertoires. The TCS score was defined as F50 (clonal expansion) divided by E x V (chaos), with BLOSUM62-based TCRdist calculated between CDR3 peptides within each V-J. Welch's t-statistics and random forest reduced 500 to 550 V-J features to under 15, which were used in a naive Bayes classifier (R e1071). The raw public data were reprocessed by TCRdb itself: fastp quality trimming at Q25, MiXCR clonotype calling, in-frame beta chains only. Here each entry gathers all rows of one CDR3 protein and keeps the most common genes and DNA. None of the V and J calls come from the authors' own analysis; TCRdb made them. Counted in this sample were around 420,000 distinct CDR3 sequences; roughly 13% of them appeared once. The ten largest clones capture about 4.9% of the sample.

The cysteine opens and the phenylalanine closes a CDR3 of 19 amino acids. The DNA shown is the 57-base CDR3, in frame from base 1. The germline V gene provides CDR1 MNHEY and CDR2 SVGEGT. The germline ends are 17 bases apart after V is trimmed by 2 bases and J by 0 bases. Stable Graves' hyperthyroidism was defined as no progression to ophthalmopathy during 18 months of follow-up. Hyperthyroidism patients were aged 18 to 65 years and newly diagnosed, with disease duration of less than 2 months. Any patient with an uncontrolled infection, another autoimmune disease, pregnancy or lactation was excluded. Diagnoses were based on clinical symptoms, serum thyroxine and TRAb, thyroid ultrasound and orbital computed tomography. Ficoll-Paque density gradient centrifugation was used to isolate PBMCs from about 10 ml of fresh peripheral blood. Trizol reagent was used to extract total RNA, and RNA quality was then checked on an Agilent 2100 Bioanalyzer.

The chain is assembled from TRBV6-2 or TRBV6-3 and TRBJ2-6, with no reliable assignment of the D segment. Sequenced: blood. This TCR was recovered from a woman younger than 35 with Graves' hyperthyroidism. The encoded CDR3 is CASSYPRTGESSGANVLTF. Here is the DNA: TGTGCCAGCAGTTACCCCAGGACGGGTGAAAGCTCTGGGGCCAACGTCCTGACTTTC.